This T cell receptor (beta chain) was retrieved from a study of OX40 agonist ivuxolimab in advanced cancers. On the study more broadly: Patients assigned to dose escalation were diagnosed with hepatocellular carcinoma, melanoma, renal cell or head and neck cancer. Among those enrolled, mean age was roughly 55 years (range about 23 to 90) and roughly 84% were male.

TCRdb keeps only in-frame clones here, not all; method: immunoSEQ multiplex PCR. Of tens of thousands of clones in the sample, roughly 88% were seen once. Germline CDR1 SGHTA, CDR2 FQGTGA. With 8 bases removed from V and 6 bases from J, the gap between germline ends came to 11 bases. The CDR3 is made up of 13 amino acids. This specimen consisted of CD4+ or CD8+ T cells sorted from blood, obtained in a trial of the OX40 agonist ivuxolimab. This rearrangement joins TRBV7-3 to TRBJ1-6; D perhaps matches TRBD1 (5 bases). This sequence originates from an adult with an advanced solid tumor such as melanoma, head and neck, liver or kidney cancer. The CDR3 is CASSGGFNSPLHF. In nucleotides, the CDR3 is TGTGCCAGCTCGGGGGGGTTTAATTCACCCCTCCACTTT.